The 11 T cell receptor beta chains below were found in one sample sequenced in a study of cytomegalovirus exposure and HLA in healthy donors (dated by TCRdb to the late 2010s). Libraries were built with the immunoSEQ multiplex PCR assay. For the multiplex PCR, a mixture combining 60 forward primers for TCR Vbeta segments and 13 reverse primers for TCR Jbeta segments was used. Sourced from immuneACCESS, this table was stored by TCRdb with only in-frame sequences that have V and J called. A share of the clones is absent; for the studies checked, an unresolved V gene accounts for under half, and the remainder has no known explanation. For this sample there are around 180,000 clones; more than 65% appear just once. The leading ten clones occupy approximately 6% of the sample. Source material: PBMCs. Receptor source: a woman under 40 in good health and CMV-seropositive.

This chain uses TRBV28 with TRBJ2-3, with D possibly TRBD2 on 6 matching bases. In germline, CDR1 is MDHEN, CDR2 SYDVKM. V was trimmed by 6 bases and J by 7 bases, leaving 11 bases between them. The CDR3 has 12 amino acids. Here the CDR3 DNA reads TGTGCCAGCAGCCCGACTAGAAATACGCAGTATTTT. This translates into CASSPTRNTQYF.

The CDR3 spells CASTLTPGDYEQYF. As DNA, the CDR3 is TGTGCCAGCACCCTGACCCCGGGGGACTACGAGCAGTACTTC. The J gene is TRBJ2-7, the V gene TRBV7-2; D is possibly TRBD2 (6 bases). The CDR3 length is 14 residues. V was clipped by 7 bases and J by 3 bases, with 16 bases between them. Germline V gene lookup returns CDR1 SGHTA and CDR2 FQGNSA.

The count of this clone is one. This chain links TRBV7-8 with TRBJ1-5; no clear D gene. Per the germline V gene, CDR1 is SGHVS and CDR2 is FQNEAQ. With 5 bases removed from V and 4 bases from J, the gap between germline ends came to 6 bases. The CDR3 consists of 12 residues. CDR3 sequence (DNA): TGTGCCAGCAGCAATTATAATCAGCCCCAGCATTTT. It codes for CASSNYNQPQHF.

The rearrangement links TRBV27 to TRBJ2-5; 9 nucleotides match TRBD1. The germline gives CDR1 MNHEY, CDR2 SMNVEV (reference sequence). The V and J ends lost 6 bases and 7 bases, in that order; junction bases with no gene match: 9. There are 14 residues in the CDR3. The CDR3 here is CASSKPGQGLTQYF. The CDR3 DNA sequence: TGTGCCAGCAGCAAACCGGGACAGGGTTTGACCCAGTACTTC.

The V and J genes are TRBV6-5 and TRBJ2-7, with 11 bases that match TRBD2. With 8 bases clipped from V and 6 bases from J, the junction kept 9 bases outside the gene matches. The length of the CDR3 is 14 residues. Germline CDR1 and CDR2: MNHEY and SVGAGI. The CDR3 reads CASASGGILGEQYF. The CDR3 DNA reads as TGTGCCAGCGCTAGCGGGGGGATCTTAGGCGAGCAGTACTTC.

The chain combines TRBV5-4 with TRBJ2-5; the match to TRBD2 covers 16 bases. The CDR3 is 18 residues long. Germline CDR1 and CDR2: SGHNT and YYREEE (reference sequence). Losses at the gene ends were 4 bases for V and 4 bases for J; bases not matched to a gene: 10. The CDR3 sequence is CASSMGGLAGGPGETQYF. The CDR3 DNA follows: TGTGCCAGCAGCATGGGGGGACTAGCGGGAGGGCCGGGAGAGACCCAGTACTTC.

This clone appeared a few times. V is TRBV18 and J is TRBJ1-1; possible D gene TRBD1, 6 bases. Germline V gene sequence: CDR1 KGHSH, CDR2 LQKENI. V was clipped by 3 bases and J by 8 bases, with 13 bases between them. The CDR3 covers 13 residues. The CDR3 reads CASSPWAGTEAFF. DNA of the CDR3: TGTGCCAGCTCACCTTGGGCCGGGACAGAAGCTTTCTTT.

This sequence joins TRBV4-2 and TRBJ2-1; a weak D match, TRBD1 (5 bases). The CDR3 length is 15 residues. V was shortened by 2 bases and J by 8 bases, with 16 bases between the two germline ends. The germline V gene encodes CDR1 LGHNA and CDR2 YNFKEQ. For the CDR3, the DNA is TGTGCCAGCAGCCAAACCAGGGAAAATTGGGATGAGCAGTTCTTC. Translation gives CASSQTRENWDEQFF.

The V call is TRBV9, the J call TRBJ1-2; tentatively, D is TRBD1 (5 bases). The ends were cut back, 0 bases at V and 4 bases at J, with 22 bases in the middle. The germline V gene has CDR1 SGDLS and CDR2 YYNGEE. The CDR3 totals 18 residues. The DNA for the CDR3 is TGTGCCAGCAGCGTAGAGGGGTCGGCATCGCTTAGCCGCTATGGCTACACCTTC. Its translation is CASSVEGSASLSRYGYTF.

The chain links TRBV2 to TRBJ2-2; 7 bases agree with TRBD2. The CDR3 is 13 amino acids. Trimming cost V 6 bases and J 5 bases; bases outside gene matches: 3. Germline CDR1 SNHLY, CDR2 FYNNEI. CDR3 region: CASRNSGTGELFF. The CDR3 DNA follows: TGTGCCAGCAGGAATAGCGGGACCGGGGAGCTGTTTTTT.

This clone turned up a few times. The rearrangement links TRBV27 to TRBJ1-4; TRBD1 aligns across 8 bases. The CDR3 runs to 13 residues. The junction had 3 bases not matched to a gene; V was cut back by 5 bases and J by 7 bases. Per germline, CDR1 MNHEY and CDR2 SMNVEV (reference sequence). The CDR3: CASSIRGREKLFF. The DNA of the CDR3 is TGTGCCAGCAGTATCAGGGGGCGTGAAAAACTGTTTTTT.